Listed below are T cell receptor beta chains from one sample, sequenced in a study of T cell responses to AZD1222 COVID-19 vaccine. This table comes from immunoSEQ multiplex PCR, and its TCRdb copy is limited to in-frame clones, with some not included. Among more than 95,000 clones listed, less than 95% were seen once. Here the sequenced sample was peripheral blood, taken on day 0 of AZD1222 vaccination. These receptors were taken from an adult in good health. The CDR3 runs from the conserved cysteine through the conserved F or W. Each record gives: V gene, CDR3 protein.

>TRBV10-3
CAINRDLAYEQYF
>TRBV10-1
CASSASRTFTDTQYF
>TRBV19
CASSIGRDDTQYF
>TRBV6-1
CASSRPPLQDSPLHF
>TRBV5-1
CASSLRARTSERIYEQYF
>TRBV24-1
CATSAGLRQPQHF
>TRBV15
CATSRTDFRGHTEAFF
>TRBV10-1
CASTESWDRERYEQYF
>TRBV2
CASSDFTGQAGGYTF
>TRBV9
CASSVALALEQYF
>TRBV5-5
CASVGASPPRLSGEQYF
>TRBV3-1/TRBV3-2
CASSLEREHQQFF
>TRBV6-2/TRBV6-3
CASSYSYSGIRYTGELFF
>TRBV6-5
CASSYSGGRYYNEQFF
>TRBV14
CASSQEGAGGEEQYF
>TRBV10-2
CASSTTGTGSYNEQFF
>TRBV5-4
CASSPPSGRTDTQYF
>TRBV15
CATSRDRLNTGELFF
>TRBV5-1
CASSPGGRDSPLHF
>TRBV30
CAFGGEKLFF
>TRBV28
CASSLTGEVQYF
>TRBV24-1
CATSDLVYEQYF
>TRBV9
CASSGGQSTNEKLFF
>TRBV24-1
CATSSGLAADTQYF
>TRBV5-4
CASSQGGVTYEQYF
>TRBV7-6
CASSRNGGAAGELFF
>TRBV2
CASTSSDSNQPQHF
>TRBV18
CASSLGQVGYEQYF
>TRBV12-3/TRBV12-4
CASTNSGGHEQYF
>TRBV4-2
CASSQERGMRQGVLQGEYEQYF
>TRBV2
CARGSDRSSPLHF
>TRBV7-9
CASSLSGNEQFF
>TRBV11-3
CASSNRVPYEQYF
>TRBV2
CASSEPEVQGGTPGNTIYF
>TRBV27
CASSPNAGGSYNEQFF
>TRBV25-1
CASSDPGRTGELFF
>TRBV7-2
CASSTGYEQYF
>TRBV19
CASSLTGLGGNQPQHF
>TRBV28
CASSLRTGAETQYF
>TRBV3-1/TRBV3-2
CASTETPTGGNEKLFF
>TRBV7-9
CASSRANYEQYF
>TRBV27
CASSFDGEQYF
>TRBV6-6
CASSYLTEGAEAFF
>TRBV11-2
CASSSDREETQYF